This is a list of T cell receptor beta chains from one sample in a study of cytomegalovirus exposure and HLA in healthy donors. Assay used: immunoSEQ multiplex PCR; TCRdb lists only in-frame clones, some missing. The repertoire includes roughly 250,000 clones, 70% to 90% of them detected once, and 0.95% to 1.5% sits in the top ten. The specimen sequenced was PBMCs. The origin of the receptors is a woman under 40 in good health and CMV-seropositive. The CDR3 runs from the conserved cysteine through the conserved F or W. The D gene is left open where the match is weak. Expanded clones are given a class, and other clones once, few, many or no size at all.

abundance | j_gene | d_gene | v_gene | CDR3aa | CDR3nt
- | TRBJ2-7 | TRBD2 | TRBV27 | CASSHLLAGADEQYF | TGTGCCAGCAGTCACCTCTTAGCGGGAGCTGACGAGCAGTACTTC
- | TRBJ1-1 | TRBD1 | TRBV2 | CASSNGETGRTEAFF | TGTGCCAGCAGTAACGGAGAGACAGGGAGGACTGAAGCTTTCTTT
- | TRBJ2-7 | TRBD2 | TRBV6-6 | CASSYSKGGSSYEQYF | TGTGCCAGCAGTTACTCGAAGGGCGGGAGCTCCTACGAGCAGTACTTC
- | TRBJ2-7 | - | TRBV27 | CASSFLRSSSYEQYF | TGTGCCAGCAGTTTTCTCAGGTCATCCTCCTACGAGCAGTACTTC
- | TRBJ1-5 | TRBD1 | TRBV10-3 | CAISEGYRGVNQPQHF | TGTGCCATCAGTGAGGGCTACAGGGGCGTTAATCAGCCCCAGCATTTT
- | TRBJ2-7 | TRBD1 | TRBV5-1 | CASSLGQGMDEQYF | TGCGCCAGCAGCTTGGGACAGGGGATGGACGAGCAGTACTTC
- | TRBJ2-7 | TRBD2 | TRBV9 | CASSVGLAEETYEQYF | TGTGCCAGCAGCGTAGGGCTAGCGGAAGAAACCTACGAGCAGTACTTC
- | TRBJ2-2 | - | TRBV4-1 | CASSRIDSWGSLSGELFF | TGCGCCAGCAGCCGCATCGACAGTTGGGGATCATTATCCGGGGAGCTGTTTTTT
- | TRBJ2-7 | - | TRBV5-1 | CASRVTGNDGYEQYF | TGCGCCAGCAGAGTCACAGGGAACGATGGATACGAGCAGTACTTC
- | TRBJ1-1 | TRBD1 | TRBV6-1 | CASSDGQGARIWGTEAFF | TGTGCCAGCAGTGACGGGCAGGGGGCGCGAATCTGGGGCACTGAAGCTTTCTTT
- | TRBJ1-1 | TRBD1 | TRBV18 | CASSSKQGGYNTEAFF | TGTGCCAGCTCATCTAAACAGGGGGGCTATAACACTGAAGCTTTCTTT
- | TRBJ2-3 | - | TRBV5-1 | CASSLLPSLTDTQYF | TGCGCCAGCAGCTTGCTCCCATCCCTAACAGATACGCAGTATTTT
- | TRBJ1-2 | - | TRBV30 | CAWRAGGNYGYTF | TGTGCCTGGAGAGCAGGAGGGAACTATGGCTACACCTTC
- | TRBJ2-5 | TRBD2 | TRBV5-1 | CASSLAGLAGAETQYF | TGCGCCAGCAGCTTGGCCGGTCTAGCGGGAGCGGAGACCCAGTACTTC
few | TRBJ2-1 | TRBD2 | TRBV10-2 | CASSEYAGVGNEQFF | TGCGCCAGCAGTGAGTATGCGGGAGTGGGCAATGAGCAGTTCTTC
- | TRBJ1-4 | - | TRBV5-1 | CASSLAYDRRNEKLFF | TGCGCCAGCAGCCTAGCATATGACAGGAGGAATGAAAAACTGTTTTTT
few | TRBJ2-7 | TRBD1 | TRBV4-1 | CASSQVDRGHPYEQYF | TGCGCCAGCAGCCAAGTTGACAGGGGGCATCCCTACGAGCAGTACTTC
- | TRBJ1-1 | - | TRBV5-6 | CASSLGFRELNTEAFF | TGTGCCAGCAGCTTGGGATTTAGGGAGCTGAACACTGAAGCTTTCTTT
- | TRBJ1-2 | TRBD1 | TRBV29-1 | CSVLRPGTDHGYTF | TGCAGCGTTTTGCGGCCCGGGACAGACCATGGCTACACCTTC
- | TRBJ1-5 | - | TRBV6-5 | CASADSPNQPQHF | TGTGCCAGTGCGGACAGTCCCAATCAGCCCCAGCATTTT
- | TRBJ1-2 | TRBD1 | TRBV10-3 | CASSRPGTGDGYTF | TGTGCCTCGTCTAGGCCCGGGACAGGGGATGGCTACACCTTC
- | TRBJ1-4 | - | TRBV2 | CATHRGSNEKLFF | TGTGCCACTCACCGGGGGTCTAATGAAAAACTGTTTTTT
- | TRBJ1-3 | - | TRBV2 | CASSENRLSSGNAIYF | TGTGCCAGCAGTGAAAACCGCCTTAGCTCTGGAAACGCCATATATTTT
- | TRBJ2-5 | TRBD2 | TRBV7-9 | CASSFRASGETQYF | TGTGCCAGCAGCTTTAGGGCTAGCGGGGAGACCCAGTACTTC
- | TRBJ2-3 | TRBD1 | TRBV9 | CASSPRTGVGDTQYF | TGTGCCAGCAGCCCTCGAACAGGGGTGGGAGATACGCAGTATTTT
- | TRBJ1-2 | - | TRBV5-1 | CASSDPGQSPYGYTF | TGCGCCAGCAGCGATCCGGGACAAAGTCCCTATGGCTACACCTTC
- | TRBJ2-1 | TRBD2 | TRBV2 | CASRPGLAGNNEQFF | TGTGCCAGCAGACCGGGACTAGCGGGGAACAATGAGCAGTTCTTC
- | TRBJ2-2 | - | TRBV5-1 | CASSPQGTGELFF | TGCGCCAGCAGCCCCCAGGGGACCGGGGAGCTGTTTTTT
once | TRBJ1-1 | TRBD1 | TRBV5-1 | CASSSTGGTEAFF | TGCGCCAGCAGCTCGACAGGGGGGACTGAAGCTTTCTTT
- | TRBJ2-7 | - | TRBV5-6 | CASSLGSSYEQYF | TGTGCCAGCAGCTTGGGTTCATCCTACGAGCAGTACTTC
- | TRBJ2-2 | TRBD2 | TRBV11-3 | CASSGGSRTNTGELFF | TGTGCCAGCAGTGGCGGGAGCCGGACAAACACCGGGGAGCTGTTTTTT
- | TRBJ1-5 | - | TRBV4-1 | CASSQDETVKKEPQHF | TGCGCCAGCAGCCAAGACGAGACAGTGAAGAAGGAGCCCCAGCATTTT
- | TRBJ2-1 | - | TRBV30 | CAWSARTEQFF | TGTGCCTGGAGTGCGCGAACCGAGCAGTTCTTC
- | TRBJ2-3 | TRBD2 | TRBV2 | CASSVGLAGGPQSDTQYF | TGTGCCAGCAGTGTCGGACTAGCGGGAGGGCCGCAGTCCGATACGCAGTATTTT
once | TRBJ1-3 | - | TRBV21-1 | CASSYRDRELDSGNTIYF | TGTGCCAGCAGCTACCGGGACAGGGAGCTAGACTCTGGAAACACCATATATTTT
- | TRBJ1-1 | TRBD1 | TRBV27 | CASSARQGRNTEAFF | TGTGCCAGCAGTGCCCGACAGGGGAGGAACACTGAAGCTTTCTTT
- | TRBJ1-2 | TRBD1 | TRBV11-2 | CASSGVRTGPSYGYTF | TGTGCCAGCAGCGGCGTGAGGACAGGCCCGTCCTATGGCTACACCTTC
- | TRBJ2-7 | - | TRBV28 | CATLPGRMYEQYF | TGTGCCACCCTTCCGGGGAGAATGTACGAGCAGTACTTC
- | TRBJ2-2 | TRBD1 | TRBV5-4 | CASSRQGAVGGELFF | TGTGCCAGCAGCCGACAGGGGGCGGTCGGTGGGGAGCTGTTTTTT
- | TRBJ1-1 | TRBD1 | TRBV25-1 | CASRAQGAYTEAFF | TGTGCCAGCAGAGCACAGGGGGCTTACACTGAAGCTTTCTTT
few | TRBJ1-2 | TRBD1 | TRBV5-1 | CASSAGGTGNYGYTF | TGCGCCAGCAGCGCCGGAGGGACAGGCAACTATGGCTACACCTTC
- | TRBJ2-5 | TRBD2 | TRBV5-1 | CASSSGGPYQETQYF | TGCGCCAGCAGCTCGGGAGGCCCCTACCAAGAGACCCAGTACTTC
- | TRBJ2-1 | TRBD2 | TRBV18 | CASSPGGGEQFF | TGTGCCAGCTCACCCGGGGGGGGTGAGCAGTTCTTC
- | TRBJ1-1 | TRBD1 | TRBV19 | CASSIAGGITEAFF | TGTGCCAGTAGTATCGCAGGGGGCATCACTGAAGCTTTCTTT